The 15 T cell receptor beta chains in this list originate from one sample, sequenced in a study of pediatric ulcerative colitis. Assay: immunoSEQ multiplex PCR; the TCRdb copy retains only in-frame clones and omits some. The repertoire holds around 37,000 clones, with 60% to 75% as singletons. Rectal tissue came from one to two pinch biopsies taken at colonoscopy. The sequencing sample was made of gut tissue. The source is a boy between 10 and 17 years old with severe ulcerative colitis.

This clone counts as medium-sized (0.01 to 0.1%). The chain uses TRBV6-1 and TRBJ2-1; TRBD2 matches at 14 bases. Trimming at V came to 0 bases and at J to 7 bases, leaving 5 bases not matched to a gene. In germline, CDR1 is MNHNS, CDR2 SASEGT. The CDR3 contains 17 residues. CDR3 DNA sequence: TGTGCCAGCAGTGAAGCTGTTGGGACTAGCGGGGGAAATGAGCAGTTCTTC. It encodes CASSEAVGTSGGNEQFF.

The CDR3, as DNA: TGTGCCAGCAGACAGGGTATCGATGGAAACACCATATATTTT. Translation gives CASRQGIDGNTIYF. The V gene is TRBV6-5, the J gene TRBJ1-3; D might be TRBD1 (6 bases). Trimming cost V 6 bases and J 3 bases, with 12 bases left between them. Germline V lookup: CDR1 MNHEY, CDR2 SVGAGI. This CDR3 contains 14 residues.

The rearrangement links TRBV9 to TRBJ2-7; D gene unclear. V lost 0 bases to trimming and J lost 2 bases, with 12 bases between them. CDR3 size: 15 residues. Germline V CDR1 and CDR2: SGDLS, YYNGEE. DNA of the CDR3: TGTGCCAGCAGCGTAGGTCGCAGCCCGACCTACGAGCAGTACTTC. Residues: CASSVGRSPTYEQYF. Based on the CDR3 plus reference TRBV9 and TRBJ2-7, the full variable domain is DSGVTQTPKHLITATGQRVTLRCSPRSGDLSVYWYQQSLDQGLQFLIQYYNGEERAKGNILERFSAQQFPDLHSELNLSSLELGDSALYFCASSVGRSPTYEQYFGPGTRLTVT.

The CDR3 reads CACRGRGAAYEQYF. In DNA, the CDR3 is TGTGCCTGCCGGGGCAGGGGCGCTGCCTACGAGCAGTACTTC. This chain links TRBV2 with TRBJ2-7, with D maybe TRBD1 (6 bases). This CDR3 is built from 14 residues. The V end lost 11 bases, the J end lost 2 bases, and 19 bases lay between the germline ends. Germline loops: CDR1 SNHLY, CDR2 FYNNEI.

This chain links TRBV19 with TRBJ2-7; D tentatively fits TRBD1 or TRBD2 (5 bases each). The V gene's germline CDR1 is LNHDA and CDR2 SQIVND (reference sequence). The ends were cut back, 3 bases at V and 9 bases at J, with 18 bases in the middle. The CDR3 consists of 14 residues. CDR3 sequence (DNA): TGTGCCAGTAGTATCGAAGGGCAGGGCGGGCGGCAGTACTTC. Translating it yields CASSIEGQGGRQYF.

CDR3 residues: CATKDGNTGELFF. The CDR3 DNA is TGTGCCACCAAAGACGGGAACACCGGGGAGCTGTTTTTT. The chain has TRBV15 and TRBJ2-2; D is unresolved. Trimming pared 7 bases from V and 1 base from J, leaving 7 bases between. The CDR3 has 13 residues. Germline V gene data show CDR1 as LNHNV and CDR2 as YYDKDF (reference sequence).

The chain employs TRBV5-1 and TRBJ1-2, with 7 bases identical to TRBD1. J was trimmed by 3 bases and V by 6 bases; bases with no gene match: 8. CDR1 is SGHRS, CDR2 YFSETQ, per germline. CDR3 length: 14 amino acids. The CDR3: CASNPGQQYYGYTF. In DNA form, the CDR3 reads TGCGCCAGCAACCCGGGACAGCAGTACTATGGCTACACCTTC.

This chain links TRBV7-2 with TRBJ1-5; D is perhaps TRBD1 (5 bases). Trimming removed 7 bases from V and 7 bases from J, with 14 bases in between. The CDR3 totals 13 residues. The germline V gene has CDR1 SGHTA and CDR2 FQGNSA. The CDR3 spells CASTLGGLQPQHF. DNA for the CDR3: TGTGCCAGCACCCTTGGGGGTCTGCAGCCCCAGCATTTT.

This clone turned up a few times. The rearrangement joins TRBV27 to TRBJ2-5; D remains unclear. This CDR3 region has 14 residues. Trimming pared 5 bases from V and 8 bases from J, leaving 18 bases between. CDR1 and CDR2 from the germline V gene are MNHEY and SMNVEV (reference sequence). The CDR3 is CASSPSLRQVTQYF. The DNA for the CDR3 is TGTGCCAGCAGTCCCTCATTGAGACAAGTTACCCAGTACTTC.

The V and J genes are TRBV27 and TRBJ2-7; 10 bases are shared with TRBD2. The germline gives CDR1 MNHEY, CDR2 SMNVEV (reference sequence). The CDR3 totals 17 residues. The V segment lost 0 bases and the J segment 1 base; nucleotides outside the gene matches: 6. In DNA, the CDR3 is TGTGCCAGCAGTTTATCCGCACCTAGCGGGGGATCCTACGAGCAGTACTTC. Encoded protein: CASSLSAPSGGSYEQYF.

This chain links TRBV7-6 with TRBJ1-1; the match to TRBD1 covers 7 bases. The CDR3 spans 14 residues. Germline V lookup: CDR1 SGHVS, CDR2 FNYEAQ. Trimming at V came to 5 bases and at J to 7 bases, leaving 10 bases not matched to a gene. The CDR3 nucleotides read TGTGCCAGCAGCCTCGGGACAGCAGAATTTGAAGCTTTCTTT. This translates into CASSLGTAEFEAFF.

The rearrangement links TRBV9 to TRBJ2-5, with 7 bases lining up with TRBD2. The germline V gene has CDR1 SGDLS and CDR2 YYNGEE. J was trimmed by 3 bases and V by 9 bases; bases with no gene match: 8. The CDR3 consists of 13 residues. The CDR3 DNA sequence: TGTGCCAACCCTAGTGGGGGGGAAGAGACCCAGTACTTC. Translating it yields CANPSGGEETQYF.

J is TRBJ1-2 and V is TRBV27; no reliable D call. There are 14 residues in the CDR3. Germline V CDR1 and CDR2: MNHEY, SMNVEV (reference sequence). Trimming left V 6 bases short and J 3 bases short, with 14 bases between. CDR3 amino acids: CASRTTEPHYGYTF. CDR3 sequence (DNA): TGTGCCAGCAGGACTACGGAACCGCACTATGGCTACACCTTC.

The rearrangement links TRBV7-9 to TRBJ1-2; tentative D call: TRBD1 (5 bases). The CDR3 consists of 14 residues. Germline CDR1 SEHNR, CDR2 FQNEAQ (reference sequence). Trimming shortened V by 1 base and J by 3 bases, and 9 bases separated the two germline ends. CDR3 coding DNA: TGTGCCAGCAGCTTAGGCAGGGCGGACTATGGCTACACCTTC. Translating it yields CASSLGRADYGYTF.

This clone was seen a handful of times. This chain connects TRBV18 to TRBJ1-6, with D possibly TRBD1 on 6 matching bases. The V and J ends lost 2 bases and 7 bases respectively, with 15 bases between them. The CDR3 has 16 amino acids. Germline V gene data show CDR1 as KGHSH and CDR2 as LQKENI. CDR3 nucleotides: TGTGCCAGCTCACCAGGGAGGACAGCGAACAATTCACCCCTCCACTTT. Its protein product is CASSPGRTANNSPLHF.